These T cell receptor beta chains were read from a single sample in a study of blood T cells in healthy people across ages. TCRdb re-called the 5' RACE reads with MiXCR, one entry per CDR3 protein. Altogether over a million distinct CDR3 sequences are present, under 55% being singletons, with the ten largest covering approximately 17%. The specimen sequenced was blood. Source of these receptors: a woman aged 55-69 years in good health. Both conserved end residues are part of each CDR3. Each record gives: clone size, J gene, V gene, D gene, CDR3 protein, CDR3 DNA. D genes are given only for firm matches. Clone size is not always given. Where it is, it says once, few, many or a class for expanded clones.

size: -; J: TRBJ2-5; V: TRBV13; D: -; CDR3: CASSLRRKQETQYF; DNA: TGTGCCAGCAGCTTACGGCGGAAACAAGAGACCCAGTACTTC
size: many; J: TRBJ2-3; V: TRBV12-3/TRBV12-4; D: -; CDR3: CASSTRDTQYF; DNA: TGTGCCAGCAGCACGCGGGATACGCAGTATTTT
size: -; J: TRBJ2-5; V: TRBV28; D: TRBD1; CDR3: CASMGTGELGYQETQYF; DNA: TGTGCCAGCATGGGGACAGGGGAATTGGGGTACCAAGAGACCCAGTACTTC
size: many; J: TRBJ2-7; V: TRBV12-3/TRBV12-4; D: -; CDR3: CASRSGRGYEQYF; DNA: TGTGCCAGCCGAAGTGGGAGAGGGTACGAGCAGTACTTC
size: once; J: TRBJ2-3; V: TRBV20-1; D: -; CDR3: CSASGGGLERFTDTQYF; DNA: TGCAGTGCTAGTGGGGGGGGGCTAGAGAGGTTCACAGATACGCAGTATTTT
size: -; J: TRBJ2-7; V: TRBV12-3/TRBV12-4; D: -; CDR3: CASSFRGRLYEQYF; DNA: TGTGCCAGCAGTTTCCGGGGACGACTCTACGAGCAGTACTTC
size: -; J: TRBJ2-1; V: TRBV2; D: TRBD2; CDR3: CASSPQTSFLPNEQFF; DNA: TGTGCCAGCAGTCCCCAGACTAGCTTTTTACCCAATGAGCAGTTCTTC
size: -; J: TRBJ2-7; V: TRBV10-2; D: -; CDR3: CASSESPRSYNEQYF; DNA: TGCGCCAGCAGTGAGTCCCCGCGAAGTTACAATGAGCAGTACTTC
size: -; J: TRBJ2-7; V: TRBV15; D: -; CDR3: CATSSRLRENEQYF; DNA: TGTGCCACCAGCAGCCGACTCCGGGAAAACGAGCAGTACTTC
size: -; J: TRBJ1-1; V: TRBV10-3; D: -; CDR3: CAIRATNTEAFF; DNA: TGTGCCATCAGGGCTACTAACACTGAAGCTTTCTTT
size: -; J: TRBJ2-5; V: TRBV12-5; D: -; CDR3: CASGPDSRRETQYF; DNA: TGTGCTAGTGGTCCCGACTCCCGCAGGGAGACCCAGTACTTC
size: -; J: TRBJ2-5; V: TRBV6-1; D: -; CDR3: CAIHALQQPQETQYF; DNA: TGTGCCATCCATGCACTGCAACAGCCCCAAGAGACCCAGTACTTC
size: few; J: TRBJ2-7; V: TRBV12-3/TRBV12-4; D: -; CDR3: CASSLAVAGESYEQYF; DNA: TGTGCCAGCAGTTTAGCAGTAGCAGGGGAGTCCTACGAGCAGTACTTC
size: few; J: TRBJ2-7; V: TRBV7-2; D: -; CDR3: CASSLGTNSYEQYF; DNA: TGTGCCAGCAGCTTAGGGACTAACTCCTACGAGCAGTACTTC
size: -; J: TRBJ2-1; V: TRBV27; D: TRBD2; CDR3: CASSLRASGIIVDEQFF; DNA: TGTGCCAGCAGTTTACGGGCTAGCGGGATTATTGTAGATGAGCAGTTCTTC
size: -; J: TRBJ2-1; V: TRBV7-6; D: TRBD2; CDR3: CAGSSTSLGPNEQFF; DNA: TGTGCCGGCAGCTCGACTAGCTTGGGCCCCAATGAGCAGTTCTTC
size: -; J: TRBJ1-1; V: TRBV6-5; D: TRBD1; CDR3: CASRTGGGTEAFF; DNA: TGTGCCAGCAGGACAGGGGGAGGCACTGAAGCTTTCTTT
size: few; J: TRBJ1-4; V: TRBV21-1; D: -; CDR3: CASSLRPGLTEKLFF; DNA: TGTGCCAGCAGCCTACGGCCGGGACTCACTGAAAAACTGTTTTTT
size: -; J: TRBJ2-7; V: TRBV5-1; D: -; CDR3: CASILVGYEQYF; DNA: TGCGCCAGCATCTTGGTAGGGTATGAGCAGTACTTC
size: -; J: TRBJ1-5; V: TRBV6-5; D: -; CDR3: CASRHAGADSNQPQHF; DNA: TGTGCCAGCAGACACGCGGGGGCCGATAGCAATCAGCCCCAGCATTTT
size: -; J: TRBJ2-5; V: TRBV12-5; D: -; CDR3: CASGLVGRPNKETQYF; DNA: TGTGCTAGTGGTTTGGTTGGAAGACCCAATAAAGAGACCCAGTACTTC
size: -; J: TRBJ2-5; V: TRBV7-9; D: -; CDR3: CASSVRQEIQYF; DNA: TGTGCCAGCAGCGTTCGGCAAGAGATTCAGTACTTC
size: many; J: TRBJ2-1; V: TRBV5-1; D: -; CDR3: CASSLKNEQFF; DNA: TGCGCCAGCAGCTTGAAAAATGAGCAGTTCTTC
size: few; J: TRBJ2-1; V: TRBV20-1; D: -; CDR3: CSAREGPSPYNEQFF; DNA: TGCAGTGCTAGAGAGGGACCGTCTCCCTACAATGAGCAGTTCTTC
size: -; J: TRBJ1-3; V: TRBV12-5; D: -; CDR3: CASAISGNTIYF; DNA: TGTGCTAGTGCCATCTCTGGAAACACCATATATTTT
size: -; J: TRBJ2-6; V: TRBV27; D: -; CDR3: CASFPSPGRRSGGPGANVLTF; DNA: TGTGCCAGCTTCCCTTCTCCGGGACGAAGATCTGGTGGCCCTGGGGCCAACGTCCTGACTTTC
size: -; J: TRBJ2-1; V: TRBV20-1; D: -; CDR3: CSAAAGNNKQFF; DNA: TGCAGTGCCGCGGCGGGGAACAATAAGCAGTTCTTC
size: -; J: TRBJ1-4; V: TRBV2; D: -; CDR3: CASSKDRPSTSEKLFF; DNA: TGTGCCAGCAGTAAAGACAGACCCTCAACTAGTGAAAAACTGTTTTTT
size: -; J: TRBJ2-3; V: TRBV12-3/TRBV12-4; D: TRBD1; CDR3: CTSSPPTGGSDTQYF; DNA: TGTACCAGCAGTCCTCCCACAGGGGGATCAGATACGCAGTATTTT
size: -; J: TRBJ2-7; V: TRBV20-1; D: -; CDR3: CSADDRSRSYEQYF; DNA: TGCAGTGCTGATGATCGATCCCGCTCCTACGAGCAGTACTTC
size: once; J: TRBJ2-2; V: TRBV20-1; D: TRBD2; CDR3: CIARGLAGSTGELFF; DNA: TGCATTGCTAGGGGACTAGCGGGAAGCACCGGGGAGCTGTTTTTT
size: few; J: TRBJ2-1; V: TRBV9; D: TRBD2; CDR3: CASSVAGGGLDEQFF; DNA: TGTGCCAGCAGCGTAGCCGGGGGGGGTTTGGATGAGCAGTTCTTC
size: many; J: TRBJ2-7; V: TRBV7-6; D: -; CDR3: CASSLSMGGHRVSYEQYF; DNA: TGTGCCAGCAGCTTATCAATGGGGGGACACAGAGTTTCCTACGAGCAGTACTTC
size: -; J: TRBJ1-1; V: TRBV21-1; D: -; CDR3: CASSGVLRAEAFF; DNA: TGTGCCAGCAGCGGGGTTCTAAGGGCTGAAGCTTTCTTT
size: few; J: TRBJ2-7; V: TRBV7-2; D: TRBD2; CDR3: CASSWSSGGTYEQYF; DNA: TGTGCCAGCAGCTGGTCTAGCGGGGGTACCTACGAGCAGTACTTC
size: once; J: TRBJ1-1; V: TRBV20-1; D: -; CDR3: CSARVTSSHTEAFF; DNA: TGCAGTGCTAGAGTTACCAGCAGCCACACTGAAGCTTTCTTT
size: -; J: TRBJ2-5; V: TRBV27; D: TRBD2; CDR3: CASSRQAGVLETQYF; DNA: TGTGCCAGCAGCCGCCAAGCGGGAGTCTTAGAGACCCAGTACTTC
size: -; J: TRBJ2-1; V: TRBV2; D: TRBD2; CDR3: CASSIREASYNEQFF; DNA: TGTGCCAGCTCGATCCGGGAGGCGTCCTACAATGAGCAGTTCTTC
size: few; J: TRBJ1-6; V: TRBV27; D: TRBD1; CDR3: CASTTGVSPLHF; DNA: TGTGCCAGCACAACAGGGGTTTCACCCCTCCACTTT
size: few; J: TRBJ2-7; V: TRBV19; D: TRBD2; CDR3: CASSSRVAGYEQYF; DNA: TGTGCCAGTAGTTCTCGGGTAGCGGGCTACGAGCAGTACTTC
size: few; J: TRBJ1-2; V: TRBV11-2; D: TRBD1; CDR3: CASSLTGLGYTF; DNA: TGTGCCAGCAGCTTGACAGGGTTAGGCTACACCTTC
size: -; J: TRBJ2-7; V: TRBV7-3; D: -; CDR3: CASSAPPAGAQYF; DNA: TGTGCCAGCAGCGCACCGCCTGCAGGGGCGCAGTACTTC
size: -; J: TRBJ2-1; V: TRBV20-1; D: TRBD1; CDR3: CSARVPGTGYEQFF; DNA: TGCAGTGCTAGAGTCCCAGGGACAGGGTATGAGCAGTTCTTC
size: few; J: TRBJ2-1; V: TRBV27; D: -; CDR3: CASSLRHLYNEQFF; DNA: TGTGCCAGCAGTTTAAGGCACCTTTACAATGAGCAGTTCTTC
size: -; J: TRBJ2-2; V: TRBV7-2; D: TRBD2; CDR3: CASSLRTAGGTGELFF; DNA: TGTGCCAGCAGCTTAAGGACGGCGGGGGGCACCGGGGAGCTGTTTTTT
size: -; J: TRBJ2-1; V: TRBV5-6; D: -; CDR3: CASSLGNRDEQFF; DNA: TGTGCCAGCAGCTTGGGGAACAGGGACGAGCAGTTCTTC
size: -; J: TRBJ2-3; V: TRBV4-2; D: TRBD1; CDR3: CASSQDSGQGSDTQYF; DNA: TGTGCCAGCAGCCAAGATAGTGGACAGGGTTCAGATACGCAGTATTTT
size: few; J: TRBJ2-7; V: TRBV9; D: -; CDR3: CASSGEPGRTYEQYF; DNA: TGTGCCAGCAGCGGAGAGCCAGGACGTACCTACGAGCAGTACTTC
size: few; J: TRBJ2-1; V: TRBV29-1; D: -; CDR3: CSVELPNEQFF; DNA: TGCAGCGTTGAATTGCCCAATGAGCAGTTCTTC